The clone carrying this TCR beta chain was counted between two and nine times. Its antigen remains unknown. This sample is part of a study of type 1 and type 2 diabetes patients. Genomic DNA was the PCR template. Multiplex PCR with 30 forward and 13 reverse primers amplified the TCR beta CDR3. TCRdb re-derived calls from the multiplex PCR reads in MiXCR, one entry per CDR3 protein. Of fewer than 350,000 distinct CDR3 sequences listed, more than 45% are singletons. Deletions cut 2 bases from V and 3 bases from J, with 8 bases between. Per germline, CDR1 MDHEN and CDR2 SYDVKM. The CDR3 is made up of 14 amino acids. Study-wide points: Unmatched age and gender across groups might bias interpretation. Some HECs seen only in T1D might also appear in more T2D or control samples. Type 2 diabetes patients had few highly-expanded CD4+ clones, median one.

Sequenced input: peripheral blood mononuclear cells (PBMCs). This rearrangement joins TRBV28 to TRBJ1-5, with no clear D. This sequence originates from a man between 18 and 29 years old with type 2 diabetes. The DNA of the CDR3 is TGTGCCAGCAGTTTAAGGCACTTCAATCAGCCCCAGCATTTT. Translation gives CASSLRHFNQPQHF.